A single sample is the source of the 2 T cell receptor beta chains below, sequenced in a study of blood T cell repertoires in COVID-19. Profiling relied on immunoSEQ multiplex PCR, and the TCRdb table lists in-frame clones only, not all of them. The data contain 150,000 to 200,000 clones, about 90% of them singletons. The specimen sequenced was PBMCs or T cells enriched from blood (not recorded which). Receptor source: a human donor with acute COVID-19. The donor label of this sample is uncertain.

This chain links TRBV3-1 (or the pseudogene TRBV3-2) with TRBJ1-6; 7 bases line up with TRBD1. V trimming: 0 bases; J trimming: 8 bases; junction bases outside the gene matches: 19. The CDR3 covers 20 residues. Germline assignment: CDR1 LGHDT and CDR2 YNNKEL (reference sequence). The CDR3, as DNA: TGTGCCAGCAGCCAAGATAAAGAGGGGGCCCTTACTTACGCGCATTCACCCCTCCACTTT. It codes for CASSQDKEGALTYAHSPLHF.

CDR3 sequence reads: CASSPRATNEKLFF. The CDR3 DNA is TGTGCCAGCAGCCCCAGGGCAACTAATGAAAAACTGTTTTTT. The chain links TRBV6-5 to TRBJ1-4; weak D call: TRBD1 (5 bases). CDR3 length: 14 amino acids. V dropped 6 bases and J dropped 0 bases, with 8 bases sitting between them. CDR1 MNHEY and CDR2 SVGAGI come from the germline V gene.